This T cell receptor (beta chain) was observed in a study of blood T cells in healthy people across ages. Study results and caveats: Estimates of total diversity, which came from one million sequenced T cells, were considered to be underestimates. Versus aged donors, long-lived donors had higher diversity and more naive CD4+ cells.

Next came a second PCR, run for about 7 to 12 cycles, which used a sample-barcoded 5' primer along with a J-beta primer mix. TCRdb re-called the 5' RACE reads through MiXCR, storing one row per CDR3 protein. The table includes approximately 800,000 distinct CDR3 sequences, 35% to 60% detected once. Germline V gene sequence: CDR1 SGHVS, CDR2 FNYEAQ. CDR3 length: 13 residues. Trimming pared 4 bases from V and 4 bases from J, leaving 10 bases between. A remark on this clonotype: Its cognate antigen is unknown.

The rearrangement joins TRBV7-6 to TRBJ2-5; D is possibly TRBD1 (5 bases). The sample taken for sequencing was blood. This clonotype was sampled from a man older than 75 in good health. This CDR3 is CASSSRDGETQYF. CDR3 nucleotide sequence: TGTGCCAGCAGCTCCAGGGATGGAGAGACCCAGTACTTC.